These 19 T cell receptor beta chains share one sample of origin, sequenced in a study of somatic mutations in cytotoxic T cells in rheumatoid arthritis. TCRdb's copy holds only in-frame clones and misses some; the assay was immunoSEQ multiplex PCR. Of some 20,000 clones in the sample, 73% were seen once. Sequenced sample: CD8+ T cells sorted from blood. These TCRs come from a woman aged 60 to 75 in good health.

The chain's CDR3 is CASSKTGQGTNGYTF. CDR3 in DNA: TGTGCCAGCAGCAAAACCGGACAGGGTACTAATGGCTACACCTTC. This chain connects TRBV7-9 to TRBJ1-2; 8 nucleotides match TRBD1. The trim removed 5 bases at V and 6 bases at J, leaving 11 bases unmatched. The germline gives CDR1 SEHNR, CDR2 FQNEAQ (reference sequence). The CDR3 length is 15 residues. Complete variable domain (other parts from reference TRBV7-9 and TRBJ1-2): DTGVSQNPRHKITKRGQNVTFRCDPISEHNRLYWYRQTLGQGPEFLTYFQNEAQLEKSRLLSDRFSAERPKGSFSTLEIQRTEQGDSAMYLCASSKTGQGTNGYTFGSGTRLTVV.

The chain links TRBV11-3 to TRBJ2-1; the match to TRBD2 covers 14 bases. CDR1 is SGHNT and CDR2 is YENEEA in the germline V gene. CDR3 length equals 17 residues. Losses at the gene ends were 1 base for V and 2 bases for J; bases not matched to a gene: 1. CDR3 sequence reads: CASSLGTSGGPYNEQFF. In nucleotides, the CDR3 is TGTGCCAGCAGCTTAGGGACTAGCGGGGGGCCCTACAATGAGCAGTTCTTC.

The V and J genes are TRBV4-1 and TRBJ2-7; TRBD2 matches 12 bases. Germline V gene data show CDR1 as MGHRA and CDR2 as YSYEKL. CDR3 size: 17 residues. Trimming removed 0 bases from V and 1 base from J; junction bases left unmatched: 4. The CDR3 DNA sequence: TGCGCCAGCAGCCAAGATGCTAGCGGGAGGGCGTCCTACGAGCAGTACTTC. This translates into CASSQDASGRASYEQYF.

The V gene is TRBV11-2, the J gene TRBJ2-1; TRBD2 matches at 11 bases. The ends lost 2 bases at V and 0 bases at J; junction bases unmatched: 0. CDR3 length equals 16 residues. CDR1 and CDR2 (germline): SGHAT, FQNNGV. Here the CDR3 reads CASSLTSGSSYNEQFF. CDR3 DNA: TGTGCCAGCAGCTTAACTAGCGGGAGCTCCTACAATGAGCAGTTCTTC.

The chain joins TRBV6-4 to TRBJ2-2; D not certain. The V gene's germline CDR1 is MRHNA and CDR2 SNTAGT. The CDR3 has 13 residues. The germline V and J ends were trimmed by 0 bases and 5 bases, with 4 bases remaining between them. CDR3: CASSDSTTGELFF. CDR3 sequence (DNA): TGTGCCAGCAGTGACTCGACAACCGGGGAGCTGTTTTTT.

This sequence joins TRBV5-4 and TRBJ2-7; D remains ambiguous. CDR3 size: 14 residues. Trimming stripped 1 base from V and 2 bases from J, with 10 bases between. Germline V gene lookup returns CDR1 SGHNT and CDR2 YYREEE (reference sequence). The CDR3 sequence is CASSLHSSPYEQYF. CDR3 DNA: TGTGCCAGCAGCTTGCACTCTTCACCCTACGAGCAGTACTTC. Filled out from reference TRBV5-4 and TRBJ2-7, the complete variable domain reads ETGVTQSPTHLIKTRGQQVTLRCSSQSGHNTVSWYQQALGQGPQFIFQYYREEENGRGNFPPRFSGLQFPNYSSELNVNALELDDSALYLCASSLHSSPYEQYFGPGTRLTVT.

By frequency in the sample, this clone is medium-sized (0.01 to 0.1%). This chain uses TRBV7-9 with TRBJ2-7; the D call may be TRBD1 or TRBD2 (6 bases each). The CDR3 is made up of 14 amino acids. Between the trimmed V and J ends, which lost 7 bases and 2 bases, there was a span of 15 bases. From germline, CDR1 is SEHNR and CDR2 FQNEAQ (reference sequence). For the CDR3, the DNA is TGTGCCAGCACCACTACTCGGGGGCCCTACGAGCAGTACTTC. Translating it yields CASTTTRGPYEQYF.

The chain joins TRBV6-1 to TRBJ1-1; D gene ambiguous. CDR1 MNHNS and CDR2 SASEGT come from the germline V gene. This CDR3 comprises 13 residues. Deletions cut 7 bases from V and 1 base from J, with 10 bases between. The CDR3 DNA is TGTGCCAGCAAAAGGACGGGGAACACTGAAGCTTTCTTT. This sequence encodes CASKRTGNTEAFF.

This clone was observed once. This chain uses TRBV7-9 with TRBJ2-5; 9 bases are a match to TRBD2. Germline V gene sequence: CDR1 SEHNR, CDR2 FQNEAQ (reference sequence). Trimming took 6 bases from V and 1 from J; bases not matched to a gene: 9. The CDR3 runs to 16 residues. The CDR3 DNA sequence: TGTGCCAGCAGTCCTCGCGTAGCGGGGGCCCAAGAGACCCAGTACTTC. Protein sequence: CASSPRVAGAQETQYF.

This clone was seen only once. Here the CDR3 DNA reads TGTGCCACCAGCAGAGAGACCGATTCGGGGACCTACGAGCAGTACTTC. Its protein is CATSRETDSGTYEQYF. The chain is built from TRBV15 and TRBJ2-7, with D tentatively TRBD2 (5 bases). Germline CDR1 LNHNV, CDR2 YYDKDF (reference sequence). CDR3 length: 16 residues. V lost 0 bases and J lost 2, with 14 bases in between.

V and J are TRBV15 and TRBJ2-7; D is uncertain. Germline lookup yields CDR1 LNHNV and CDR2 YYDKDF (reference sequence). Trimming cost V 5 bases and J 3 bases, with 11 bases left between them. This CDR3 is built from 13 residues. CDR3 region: CATSLRPLYEQYF. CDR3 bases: TGTGCCACCAGCCTAAGACCGCTCTACGAGCAGTACTTC.

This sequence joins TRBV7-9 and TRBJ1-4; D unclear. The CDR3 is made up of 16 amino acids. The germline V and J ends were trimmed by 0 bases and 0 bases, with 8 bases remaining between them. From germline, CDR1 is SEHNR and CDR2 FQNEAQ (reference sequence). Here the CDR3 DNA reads TGTGCCAGCAGCTTAGCGCGATCGGCAACTAATGAAAAACTGTTTTTT. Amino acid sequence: CASSLARSATNEKLFF.

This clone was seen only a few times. CDR3 region: CASSLVATFTDTQYF. DNA for the CDR3: TGTGCCAGCAGCTTGGTAGCCACCTTCACAGATACGCAGTATTTT. The V and J genes are TRBV5-6 and TRBJ2-3, with D unresolved. This CDR3 spans 15 amino acids. CDR1 and CDR2 (germline): SGHDT, YYEEEE. V lost 0 bases, J lost 2 bases, and 10 bases lay in between.

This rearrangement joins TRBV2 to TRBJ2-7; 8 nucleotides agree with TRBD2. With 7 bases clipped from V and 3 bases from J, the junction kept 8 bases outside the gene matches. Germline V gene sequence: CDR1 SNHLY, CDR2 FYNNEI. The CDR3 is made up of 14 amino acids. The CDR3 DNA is TGTGCCAGCAAGGAAGCGGGAGAGGTCTACGAGCAGTACTTC. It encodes CASKEAGEVYEQYF.

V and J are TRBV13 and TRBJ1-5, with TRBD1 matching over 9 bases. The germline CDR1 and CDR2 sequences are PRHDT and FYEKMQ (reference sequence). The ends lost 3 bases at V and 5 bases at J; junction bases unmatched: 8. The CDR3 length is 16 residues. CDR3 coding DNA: TGTGCCAGCAGCTTGGCCGGGACAGGGACGGATCAGCCCCAGCATTTT. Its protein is CASSLAGTGTDQPQHF.

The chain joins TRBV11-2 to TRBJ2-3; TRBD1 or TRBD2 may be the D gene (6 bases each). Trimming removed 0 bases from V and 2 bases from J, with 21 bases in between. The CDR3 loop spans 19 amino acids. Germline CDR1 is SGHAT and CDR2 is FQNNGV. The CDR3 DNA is TGTGCCAGCAGCTTAGATGAGGGGGGCGGCTTGGGGTACACAGATACGCAGTATTTT. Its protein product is CASSLDEGGGLGYTDTQYF.

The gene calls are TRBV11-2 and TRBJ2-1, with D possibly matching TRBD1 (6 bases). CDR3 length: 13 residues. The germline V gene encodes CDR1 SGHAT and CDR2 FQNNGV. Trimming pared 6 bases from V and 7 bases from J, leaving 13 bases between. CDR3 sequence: CASRPQGKNEQFF. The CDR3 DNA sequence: TGTGCCAGCAGGCCACAGGGAAAGAATGAGCAGTTCTTC.

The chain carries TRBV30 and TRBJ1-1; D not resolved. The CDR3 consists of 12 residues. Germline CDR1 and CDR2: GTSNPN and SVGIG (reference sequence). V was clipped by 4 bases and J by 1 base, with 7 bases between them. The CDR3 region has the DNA TGTGCCTGGACATTTGGGAACACTGAAGCTTTCTTT. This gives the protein CAWTFGNTEAFF.

The CDR3 protein is CASSNRDRGTTEAFF. CDR3 nucleotides: TGTGCCAGCAGTAACCGGGACAGGGGGACCACTGAAGCTTTCTTT. The V call is TRBV27, the J call TRBJ1-1, with 11 nucleotides matching TRBD1. This CDR3 spans 15 amino acids. CDR1 and CDR2 from the germline V gene are MNHEY and SMNVEV (reference sequence). The V segment lost 5 bases and the J segment 4 bases; nucleotides outside the gene matches: 6.